Shown below are 26 T cell receptor beta chains from a single sample sequenced in a study of blood T cell repertoires in COVID-19. The data were produced by immunoSEQ multiplex PCR, yet TCRdb's version contains in-frame clones alone and is incomplete. The sample has more than 50,000 clones; approximately 88% are singletons. Sequencing input: peripheral blood. The source is a human donor in a cohort sampled during active COVID-19.

V gene TRBV6-5 combines with J gene TRBJ1-5; 10 nucleotides line up with TRBD1. Germline V gives CDR1 MNHEY, CDR2 SVGAGI. The junction had 6 bases not matched to a gene; V was cut back by 6 bases and J by 4 bases. The CDR3 loop spans 15 amino acids. The CDR3 sequence is CASSRDRGMNQPQHF. The CDR3 bases are TGTGCCAGCAGCCGGGACAGGGGAATGAATCAGCCCCAGCATTTT.

This chain links TRBV27 with TRBJ2-3, with TRBD1 identical over 8 bases. Trimming at V came to 6 bases and at J to 1 base, leaving 6 bases not matched to a gene. CDR1 is MNHEY and CDR2 is SMNVEV in the germline V gene (reference sequence). The CDR3 is 15 amino acids. CDR3 sequence: CASSPNRGGTDTQYF. The CDR3 DNA sequence: TGTGCCAGCAGCCCCAACAGGGGGGGCACAGATACGCAGTATTTT.

Written as DNA, the CDR3 is TGTGCCAGCAGTTTTGAGAAAACCTACGAGCAGTACTTC. It is translated as CASSFEKTYEQYF. The V call is TRBV12-3 or TRBV12-4, the J call TRBJ2-7, with D hard to call. The CDR3 length is 13 residues. Trimming cost V 3 bases and J 2 bases, with 8 bases left between them.

Here the CDR3 reads CASSDRIGGGGNTIYF. The CDR3 DNA reads as TGTGCCAGCAGCGACCGTATTGGGGGAGGTGGAAACACCATATATTTT. This rearrangement joins TRBV7-6 to TRBJ1-3; D is perhaps TRBD1 (5 bases). The germline V gene encodes CDR1 SGHVS and CDR2 FNYEAQ. The V end was cut by 5 bases, the J end by 3 bases, with 17 bases between. CDR3 length equals 16 residues.

The chain couples TRBV7-4 to TRBJ2-7; 8 bases map to TRBD2. The germline V gene encodes CDR1 SGHVT and CDR2 SQSDAQ. CDR3 length: 15 amino acids. J gave up 2 bases and V 10 bases, and 13 bases lay outside the gene matches. CDR3 DNA: TGTGCCACCCCAATATTCGGGAGGGTTACCTACGAGCAGTACTTC. Translated, it gives CATPIFGRVTYEQYF.

The chain combines TRBV15 with TRBJ2-5; TRBD1 aligns across 7 bases. The CDR3 runs 11 residues. The trim removed 9 bases at V and 5 bases at J, leaving 3 bases unmatched. Germline assignment: CDR1 LNHNV and CDR2 YYDKDF (reference sequence). This CDR3 reads CATSQGETQYF. DNA for the CDR3: TGTGCCACTTCACAGGGGGAGACCCAGTACTTC.

The J gene is TRBJ2-3, the V gene TRBV11-2, with 8 positions matching TRBD2. The germline gives CDR1 SGHAT, CDR2 FQNNGV. The CDR3 contains 17 residues. V lost 6 bases, J lost 0 bases, and 11 bases stayed unmatched. CDR3 sequence (DNA): TGTGCCAGCAGACCGACCGGGGGGGGCCGAAGCACAGATACGCAGTATTTT. This sequence encodes CASRPTGGGRSTDTQYF.

The chain has TRBV10-2 and TRBJ2-7; D uncertain. The length of the CDR3 is 13 residues. Per the germline V gene, CDR1 is WSHSY and CDR2 is SAAADI. V lost 7 bases and J 0 bases, leaving 10 bases between the germline ends. The CDR3 DNA reads as TGCGCCAGCAACACAGAGAGCTCCTACGAGCAGTACTTC. This gives the protein CASNTESSYEQYF.

The CDR3 is CSATAGRGGYTF. CDR3 nucleotide sequence: TGCAGCGCTACGGCCGGGAGGGGTGGCTACACCTTC. The chain carries TRBV29-1 and TRBJ1-2; weak D call: TRBD1 (5 bases). V dropped 7 bases and J dropped 7 bases, with 16 bases sitting between them. This CDR3 spans 12 amino acids. Germline CDR1 and CDR2: SQVTM and ANQGSEA. Drawing the rest from reference TRBV29-1 and TRBJ1-2, the complete variable domain is SAVISQKPSRDICQRGTSLTIQCQVDSQVTMMFWYRQQPGQSLTLIATANQGSEATYESGFVIDKFPISRPNLTFSTLTVSNMSPEDSSIYLCSATAGRGGYTFGSGTRLTVV.

The rearrangement joins TRBV5-1 to TRBJ1-5; 7 nucleotides align to TRBD1. Unmatched junction bases numbered 2, after V lost 0 bases and J lost 5 bases. This CDR3 has 14 amino acids. The germline V gene has CDR1 SGHRS and CDR2 YFSETQ. CDR3 residues: CASSLGQGYQPQHF. DNA for the CDR3: TGCGCCAGCAGCTTGGGACAGGGTTATCAGCCCCAGCATTTT.

This clone occurred a few times. The CDR3 bases are TGTGCCAGCAGCTTAAGCGGCTACGAGCAGTACTTC. It codes for CASSLSGYEQYF. The J gene is TRBJ2-7, the V gene TRBV7-2; D is perhaps TRBD2 (5 bases). The germline V and J ends were trimmed by 2 bases and 3 bases, with 5 bases remaining between them. CDR1 and CDR2 from the germline V gene are SGHTA and FQGNSA. The CDR3 totals 12 residues.

The V and J genes are TRBV7-9 and TRBJ2-3; D perhaps matches TRBD1 (5 bases). V lost 5 bases and J lost 2, with 20 bases in between. The CDR3 sequence is 17 residues long. CDR1 and CDR2 (germline): SEHNR, FQNEAQ (reference sequence). CDR3 sequence reads: CASSPGPSRGPTDTQYF. Written as DNA, the CDR3 is TGTGCCAGCAGCCCAGGCCCATCAAGGGGTCCCACAGATACGCAGTATTTT. Drawing the rest from reference TRBV7-9 and TRBJ2-3, the complete variable domain is DTGVSQNPRHKITKRGQNVTFRCDPISEHNRLYWYRQTLGQGPEFLTYFQNEAQLEKSRLLSDRFSAERPKGSFSTLEIQRTEQGDSAMYLCASSPGPSRGPTDTQYFGPGTRLTVL.

V gene TRBV14 combines with J gene TRBJ2-2, with D hard to call. Germline CDR1 and CDR2: SGHDN and FVKESK. The CDR3 covers 13 residues. V was shortened by 4 bases and J by 1 base, with 4 bases between the two germline ends. The CDR3 coding sequence is TGTGCCAGCAGCCCCTTGAACACCGGGGAGCTGTTTTTT. This encodes CASSPLNTGELFF.

The chain carries TRBV4-3 and TRBJ1-2, with D unclear. With 0 bases removed from V and 4 bases from J, the gap between germline ends came to 21 bases. This CDR3 has 18 residues. CDR1 LGHNA and CDR2 YSLEER come from the germline V gene. The CDR3 loop reads CASSQEGGFRTLSYGYTF. Written as DNA, the CDR3 is TGCGCCAGCAGCCAAGAGGGAGGGTTCCGAACCTTAAGCTATGGCTACACCTTC.

The chain couples TRBV25-1 to TRBJ1-1, with 12 bases fitting TRBD1. Germline CDR1 is MGHDK and CDR2 is SYGVNS. This CDR3 has 14 amino acids. Losses at the gene ends were 3 bases for V and 11 bases for J; bases not matched to a gene: 7. The chain's CDR3 is CASSELGQGASAFF. The CDR3 nucleotides read TGTGCCAGCAGTGAGTTGGGACAGGGGGCCTCGGCTTTCTTT.

This chain links TRBV7-9 with TRBJ2-7; 12 bases fit TRBD2. Losses at the gene ends were 1 base for V and 1 base for J; bases not matched to a gene: 8. The V gene's germline CDR1 is SEHNR and CDR2 FQNEAQ (reference sequence). The length of the CDR3 is 18 residues. The CDR3 sequence: CASSLVASGGVNSYEQYF. For the CDR3, the DNA is TGTGCCAGCAGCTTAGTCGCTAGCGGGGGGGTAAATTCCTACGAGCAGTACTTC.

V gene TRBV28 combines with J gene TRBJ2-7; TRBD2 aligns across 10 bases. V was pared by 8 bases and J by 0 bases, with 10 bases of the junction left unmatched. CDR1 MDHEN and CDR2 SYDVKM come from the germline V gene. The CDR3 totals 16 residues. This chain's CDR3 is CASAGGTSVSSYEQYF. CDR3 DNA: TGTGCCAGCGCTGGGGGGACTAGCGTAAGCTCCTACGAGCAGTACTTC.

The rearrangement joins TRBV14 to TRBJ2-3; possibly TRBD1 for D (6 bases). Trimming pared 1 base from V and 0 bases from J, leaving 14 bases between. The CDR3 is 17 residues long. The V gene's germline CDR1 is SGHDN and CDR2 FVKESK. CDR3 DNA: TGTGCCAGCAGCCAAGGTATCCACAGGGATAGCACAGATACGCAGTATTTT. Protein sequence: CASSQGIHRDSTDTQYF.

The chain is built from TRBV3-1 (or the pseudogene TRBV3-2) and TRBJ1-5, with D perhaps TRBD1 (6 bases). V was pared by 0 bases and J by 7 bases, with 10 bases between. The CDR3 runs to 14 residues. Germline values: CDR1 LGHDT, CDR2 YNNKEL (reference sequence). The CDR3: CASSQDLGAQPQHF. CDR3 coding DNA: TGTGCCAGCAGCCAAGATCTGGGGGCGCAGCCCCAGCATTTT.

There are a few counts of this clone. The chain combines TRBV9 with TRBJ1-6, with 11 bases that match TRBD1. The CDR3 has 16 residues. Germline-derived CDR1 and CDR2 are SGDLS and YYNGEE. J gave up 7 bases and V 4 bases, and 7 bases lay outside the gene matches. CDR3 residues: CASSTGTGGRNSPLHF. The CDR3 nucleotides are TGTGCCAGCAGCACCGGGACAGGGGGAAGAAATTCACCCCTCCACTTT.

In this sample, this clone turned up a few times. V usage is TRBV6-2 or TRBV6-3 and J usage is TRBJ2-1; 8 nucleotides line up with TRBD2. The length of the CDR3 is 15 residues. With 6 bases clipped from V and 8 bases from J, the junction kept 12 bases outside the gene matches. Germline assignment: CDR1 MNHEY and CDR2 SVGEGT. CDR3 bases: TGTGCCAGCAGCCACTCCGGGACTAGTTTGGATGAGCAGTTCTTC. Its translation is CASSHSGTSLDEQFF.

This chain joins TRBV5-5 and TRBJ2-5, with TRBD1 matching over 9 bases. CDR3 length equals 13 residues. Germline loops: CDR1 SGHKS, CDR2 YYEKEE (reference sequence). V lost 4 bases, J lost 4 bases, and 2 bases stayed unmatched. CDR3 sequence reads: CASSGTGTETQYF. The CDR3 DNA reads as TGTGCCAGCAGCGGGACAGGGACAGAGACCCAGTACTTC.

The gene calls are TRBV3-1 (or the pseudogene TRBV3-2) and TRBJ1-1; maybe TRBD1 (6 bases). Germline V lookup: CDR1 LGHDT, CDR2 YNNKEL (reference sequence). The CDR3 has 13 residues. The V end lost 5 bases, the J end lost 2 bases, and 9 bases lay between the germline ends. CDR3 nucleotide sequence: TGTGCCAGCAGCTGGACAGAAAACACTGAAGCTTTCTTT. Translation: CASSWTENTEAFF.

The chain has TRBV7-9 and TRBJ2-7; a weak D match, TRBD2 (6 bases). Germline CDR1 SEHNR, CDR2 FQNEAQ (reference sequence). This CDR3 has 12 amino acids. V gave up 2 bases and J gave up 4 bases, with 6 bases separating them. The CDR3 loop is CASSLSGYEQYF. The CDR3 DNA follows: TGTGCCAGCAGCTTAAGCGGGTACGAGCAGTACTTC.

V and J are TRBV9 and TRBJ1-3; D perhaps matches TRBD1 (5 bases). The CDR3 length is 15 residues. Trimming took off 4 bases at V and 0 bases at J, with 11 bases between the two ends. Germline CDR1 is SGDLS and CDR2 is YYNGEE. In nucleotides, the CDR3 is TGTGCCAGCAGCCAGCGGGGGGACTCTGGAAACACCATATATTTT. Protein: CASSQRGDSGNTIYF.

The chain employs TRBV4-1 and TRBJ2-1; D is perhaps TRBD2 (5 bases). Germline V CDR1 and CDR2: MGHRA, YSYEKL. The CDR3 extends over 17 amino acids. V was trimmed by 3 bases and J by 9 bases, leaving 24 bases between them. The CDR3 DNA reads as TGCGCCAGCAGCCAGGTCCCTTCCGAGGGCCCGACTGGTGAGCAGTTCTTC. It codes for CASSQVPSEGPTGEQFF.